This TCR beta chain was captured in a study of blood T cell repertoires in COVID-19. At the level of the study: Material from acute and convalescent COVID-19 was sourced from the United States, Italy and Spain. Sources were T cells, B-cell-depleted T cells, or PBMCs; the material itself was cDNA or gDNA.

Authors' methods: How many nucleated cells were present was estimated from reference gene primer amplification. Here immunoSEQ multiplex PCR was the method, and the copy in TCRdb shows in-frame clones only, minus some. That table is the source of V, J and clone size, and D and trimming were worked out from the DNA. The sample has approximately 350,000 clones; around nine tenths are singletons. The receptor was derived from a woman younger than 35 who had recovered from COVID-19. Sequences were obtained from peripheral blood.

Here the CDR3 reads CASSRASKGKETQYF. CDR3 bases: TGTGCCAGCAGCCGCGCCAGTAAGGGGAAAGAGACCCAGTACTTC. The genes are TRBV6-2 or TRBV6-3 and TRBJ2-5; a possible D gene is TRBD1 (5 bases). The CDR3 loop spans 15 amino acids. Trimming pared 6 bases from V and 3 bases from J, leaving 17 bases between. CDR1 and CDR2 (germline): MNHEY, SVGEGT.